Shown below are 26 T cell receptor beta chains from a single sample sequenced in a study of shared T cell receptors in the human thymus. Produced via immunoSEQ multiplex PCR; TCRdb's table is partial and in-frame only. The table has just under 550,000 clones, approximately 78% seen once; the top ten hold roughly 0.013%. This same sample was also taken into another study, of human thymus T cells.

Sequencing input: thymocytes. The receptor source for this set is a boy less than two years old with a congenital heart defect.

The chain has TRBV13 and TRBJ1-5, with TRBD1 as a possible D gene (6 bases). Trimming cost V 0 bases and J 0 bases, with 6 bases left between them. CDR3 length: 15 residues. CDR1 and CDR2 (germline): PRHDT, FYEKMQ (reference sequence). As DNA, the CDR3 is TGTGCCAGCAGCTTAGGGGGACATAGCAATCAGCCCCAGCATTTT. It yields the protein CASSLGGHSNQPQHF.

The genes are TRBV7-3 and TRBJ2-2; 9 nucleotides match TRBD1. Germline loops: CDR1 SGHTA, CDR2 FQGTGA. This CDR3 comprises 14 residues. Trimming at V came to 6 bases and at J to 6 bases, leaving 5 bases not matched to a gene. CDR3 region: CASRKDRGAGELFF. The CDR3 nucleotides read TGTGCCAGCAGAAAGGACAGGGGTGCCGGGGAGCTGTTTTTT.

This sequence joins TRBV28 and TRBJ2-3; 8 bases fit TRBD1. The CDR3 is 16 amino acids. V gave up 1 base and J gave up 1 base; unmatched junction bases: 4. Germline values: CDR1 MDHEN, CDR2 SYDVKM. CDR3 bases: TGTGCCAGCAGTTTATTGGCGGGACAGGGCACAGATACGCAGTATTTT. Protein: CASSLLAGQGTDTQYF.

The V and J genes are TRBV28 and TRBJ2-1; D remains ambiguous. Trimming removed 3 bases at V and 8 bases at J, with 5 bases between. There are 11 residues in the CDR3. Germline assignment: CDR1 MDHEN and CDR2 SYDVKM. The CDR3 DNA reads TGTGCCAGCAGTTTGGGCTATGAGCAGTTCTTC. Translating gives CASSLGYEQFF.

The J gene is TRBJ2-5, the V gene TRBV5-1, with 11 positions matching TRBD2. Germline V lookup: CDR1 SGHRS, CDR2 YFSETQ. The ends lost 3 bases at V and 5 bases at J; junction bases unmatched: 6. The CDR3 contains 15 residues. The CDR3 is CASSSGLAGQETQYF. The DNA for the CDR3 is TGCGCCAGCAGCTCCGGACTAGCGGGTCAGGAGACCCAGTACTTC.

This chain links TRBV15 with TRBJ1-5; TRBD1 matches 8 bases. V gave up 0 bases and J gave up 7 bases; unmatched junction bases: 14. CDR3 length: 18 amino acids. Germline CDR1 is LNHNV and CDR2 is YYDKDF (reference sequence). CDR3 DNA sequence: TGTGCCACCAGCAGAGATGGCCCTAGCAGGGGGCGAGGGCAGCCCCAGCATTTT. Residues: CATSRDGPSRGRGQPQHF.

The V and J genes are TRBV29-1 and TRBJ2-1; 16 bases fit TRBD2. The CDR3 is 17 residues long. Germline CDR1 and CDR2: SQVTM and ANQGSEA. Trimming cost V 4 bases and J 2 bases; bases outside gene matches: 5. CDR3 region: CSVAGTSGRAPYNEQFF. CDR3 DNA: TGCAGCGTTGCCGGGACTAGCGGGAGGGCCCCCTACAATGAGCAGTTCTTC.

The CDR3: CAWSVKGQGSYEQYF. DNA for the CDR3: TGTGCCTGGAGTGTTAAGGGACAGGGTTCCTACGAGCAGTACTTC. This rearrangement joins TRBV30 to TRBJ2-7, with TRBD1 matching over 9 bases. Germline loops: CDR1 GTSNPN, CDR2 SVGIG (reference sequence). This CDR3 comprises 15 residues. V was clipped by 0 bases and J by 1 base; unmatched bases: 4.

The rearrangement links TRBV6-5 to TRBJ2-7; TRBD2 agrees at 10 bases. From germline, CDR1 is MNHEY and CDR2 SVGAGI. CDR3 size: 16 residues. The V segment lost 0 bases and the J segment 6 bases; nucleotides outside the gene matches: 8. This CDR3 reads CASSYSTLAGAPEQYF. CDR3 coding DNA: TGTGCCAGCAGTTACTCGACGCTAGCGGGAGCCCCCGAGCAGTACTTC.

This clone has just a few counts. The V call is TRBV30, the J call TRBJ2-7; D is unresolved. Trimming stripped 0 bases from V and 2 bases from J, with 11 bases between. Per germline, CDR1 GTSNPN and CDR2 SVGIG (reference sequence). The CDR3 totals 14 residues. For the CDR3, the DNA is TGTGCCTGGAGTGTACAAACAGTCCCCTACGAGCAGTACTTC. Its protein product is CAWSVQTVPYEQYF.

The chain recombines TRBV27 with TRBJ2-6; 12 nucleotides line up with TRBD1. Per germline, CDR1 MNHEY and CDR2 SMNVEV (reference sequence). This CDR3 has 18 amino acids. Unmatched junction bases numbered 8, after V lost 5 bases and J lost 3 bases. The CDR3 sequence: CASSGGTGGDFGANVLTF. The CDR3 nucleotides are TGTGCCAGCAGTGGAGGGACAGGGGGCGACTTTGGGGCCAACGTCCTGACTTTC. The whole variable domain, remainder taken from reference TRBV27 and TRBJ2-6, is EAQVTQNPRYLITVTGKKLTVTCSQNMNHEYMSWYRQDPGLGLRQIYYSMNVEVTDKGDVPEGYKVSRKEKRNFPLILESPSPNQTSLYFCASSGGTGGDFGANVLTFGAGSRLTVL.

This clone was seen a few times. This chain joins TRBV19 and TRBJ1-5; D unclear. The CDR3 runs to 16 residues. Trimming removed 5 bases from V and 0 bases from J, with 14 bases in between. Germline CDR1 LNHDA, CDR2 SQIVND (reference sequence). The chain's CDR3 is CASSAGWFYSNQPQHF. In nucleotides, the CDR3 is TGTGCCAGTAGTGCGGGATGGTTTTATAGCAATCAGCCCCAGCATTTT.

The rearrangement uses TRBV7-6 and TRBJ2-3; 13 bases are a match to TRBD2. The germline CDR1 and CDR2 sequences are SGHVS and FNYEAQ. The CDR3 totals 20 residues. J was trimmed by 0 bases and V by 5 bases; bases with no gene match: 14. CDR3 sequence: CASSKNYRGLAGTSTDTQYF. The CDR3 region has the DNA TGTGCCAGCAGCAAGAACTACCGGGGACTAGCGGGGACGAGCACAGATACGCAGTATTTT.

The chain combines TRBV5-4 with TRBJ2-5, with 7 bases identical to TRBD1. Trimming removed 0 bases from V and 3 bases from J; junction bases left unmatched: 2. Germline V lookup: CDR1 SGHNT, CDR2 YYREEE (reference sequence). This CDR3 contains 14 residues. CDR3 residues: CASSLGDSKETQYF. The CDR3 nucleotides read TGTGCCAGCAGCTTGGGGGACAGCAAAGAGACCCAGTACTTC.

The sample holds one count of this clone. The chain uses TRBV29-1 and TRBJ1-2; 8 bases map to TRBD1. After removal of 4 bases from V and 5 bases from J, the junction contained 15 bases not matched to a gene. Germline V CDR1 and CDR2: SQVTM, ANQGSEA. This CDR3 contains 16 residues. Written as DNA, the CDR3 is TGCAGCGTTGGGGGTTCCACCAGGGACAGGCAATATGGCTACACCTTC. It translates to CSVGGSTRDRQYGYTF.

The J gene is TRBJ1-1, the V gene TRBV7-4; 8 bases match TRBD1. The CDR3 has 17 residues. V lost 4 bases and J lost 3; bases outside the gene matches: 13. The V gene's germline CDR1 is SGHVT and CDR2 SQSDAQ. CDR3 region: CASSSRPQGAGDTEAFF. The CDR3 DNA is TGTGCCAGCAGCTCCCGGCCCCAGGGGGCGGGAGACACTGAAGCTTTCTTT.

The chain employs TRBV5-1 and TRBJ2-7; 10 bases are shared with TRBD2. Trimming took 7 bases from V and 3 from J; bases not matched to a gene: 13. This CDR3 region has 16 residues. CDR1 and CDR2 from the germline V gene are SGHRS and YFSETQ. This chain's CDR3 is CASARLAGVTDYEQYF. The CDR3 DNA reads as TGCGCCAGCGCGCGGCTAGCGGGAGTCACGGACTACGAGCAGTACTTC.

Concerning this clone: Germline is not matched at one junction end, which may reflect a read error. The chain uses TRBV27 and TRBJ2-3; D might be TRBD1 (6 bases). The germline gives CDR1 MNHEY, CDR2 SMNVEV (reference sequence). The CDR3 has 13 amino acids. The CDR3 here is CASSCRGKDMQYF. Written as DNA, the CDR3 is TGTGCCAGCAGTTGTAGGGGGAAAGATATGCAGTATTTT.

V usage is TRBV12-1 and J usage is TRBJ1-5; the DNA was not compared with TRBD1, the D call given in the table. TRBV12-1 is a known pseudogene. The length of the CDR3 is 15 residues. The CDR3 nucleotides read TGTGCCAGCAGCCAAAAGGACACTCGCAATCAGCCCCAGCATTTT. This translates into CASSQKDTRNQPQHF.

The chain joins TRBV28 to TRBJ1-5; D ambiguous. This CDR3 is built from 14 residues. Germline CDR1 reads MDHEN; CDR2 reads SYDVKM. Trimming shortened V by 3 bases and J by 7 bases, and 13 bases separated the two germline ends. The CDR3 spells CASSFIQLKQPQHF. In DNA form, the CDR3 reads TGTGCCAGCAGTTTCATACAGTTAAAACAGCCCCAGCATTTT.

The V gene is TRBV7-9, the J gene TRBJ2-7, with D possibly being TRBD2 (6 bases). CDR3 length equals 13 residues. V was clipped by 4 bases and J by 4 bases, with 11 bases between them. CDR1 is SEHNR and CDR2 is FQNEAQ in the germline V gene (reference sequence). CDR3 residues: CASSSTSHYEQYF. The CDR3 coding sequence is TGTGCCAGCAGCTCGACTAGTCATTACGAGCAGTACTTC.

This rearrangement joins TRBV19 to TRBJ2-3, with 7 bases lining up with TRBD2. The CDR3 length is 15 residues. V was clipped by 1 base and J by 6 bases; unmatched bases: 7. Germline-derived CDR1 and CDR2 are LNHDA and SQIVND (reference sequence). CDR3 DNA sequence: TGTGCCAGTAGTATAGTGGGGGGGGAAGGGGATACGCAGTATTTT. Translating it yields CASSIVGGEGDTQYF.

This sequence joins TRBV7-2 and TRBJ2-5, with TRBD2 matching over 9 bases. Germline assignment: CDR1 SGHTA and CDR2 FQGNSA. The J segment lost 4 bases and the V segment lost 1 base, leaving 7 bases of the junction unmatched. The CDR3 is 16 residues long. CDR3 loop: CASSLDLAGVRETQYF. CDR3 bases: TGTGCCAGCAGCTTAGATTTAGCGGGAGTTCGAGAGACCCAGTACTTC. Full variable domain (rest looked up from reference TRBV7-2 and TRBJ2-5): GAGVSQSPSNKVTEKGKDVELRCDPISGHTALYWYRQSLGQGLEFLIYFQGNSAPDKSGLPSDRFSAERTGGSVSTLTIQRTQQEDSAVYLCASSLDLAGVRETQYFGPGTRLLVL.

A few counts support this clone. The CDR3 nucleotides read TGCGCCAGCAGCCAGGGATCCGCGGTACAGGGGAGACACGAGCAGTACTTC. Translated: CASSQGSAVQGRHEQYF. The J gene is TRBJ2-7, the V gene TRBV4-3; 7 nucleotides align to TRBD1. With V trimmed by 3 bases and J by 5 bases, 16 bases remained unmatched. CDR3 length: 17 residues. Per the germline V gene, CDR1 is LGHNA and CDR2 is YSLEER.

The chain couples TRBV30 to TRBJ1-2; 10 bases match TRBD1. Unmatched junction bases numbered 8, after V lost 2 bases and J lost 2 bases. Germline loops: CDR1 GTSNPN, CDR2 SVGIG (reference sequence). The CDR3 is 16 residues long. The CDR3 loop is CAWSTPRTGGNYGYTF. CDR3 nucleotide sequence: TGTGCCTGGAGTACCCCTCGGACAGGGGGGAACTATGGCTACACCTTC.

The rearrangement uses TRBV27 and TRBJ1-2; the match to TRBD1 covers 7 bases. The junction had 7 bases not matched to a gene; V was cut back by 5 bases and J by 4 bases. The germline V gene encodes CDR1 MNHEY and CDR2 SMNVEV (reference sequence). This CDR3 comprises 14 residues. The CDR3 nucleotides are TGTGCCAGCAGTAATGGGACAGCGCTCTATGGCTACACCTTC. Translation gives CASSNGTALYGYTF.